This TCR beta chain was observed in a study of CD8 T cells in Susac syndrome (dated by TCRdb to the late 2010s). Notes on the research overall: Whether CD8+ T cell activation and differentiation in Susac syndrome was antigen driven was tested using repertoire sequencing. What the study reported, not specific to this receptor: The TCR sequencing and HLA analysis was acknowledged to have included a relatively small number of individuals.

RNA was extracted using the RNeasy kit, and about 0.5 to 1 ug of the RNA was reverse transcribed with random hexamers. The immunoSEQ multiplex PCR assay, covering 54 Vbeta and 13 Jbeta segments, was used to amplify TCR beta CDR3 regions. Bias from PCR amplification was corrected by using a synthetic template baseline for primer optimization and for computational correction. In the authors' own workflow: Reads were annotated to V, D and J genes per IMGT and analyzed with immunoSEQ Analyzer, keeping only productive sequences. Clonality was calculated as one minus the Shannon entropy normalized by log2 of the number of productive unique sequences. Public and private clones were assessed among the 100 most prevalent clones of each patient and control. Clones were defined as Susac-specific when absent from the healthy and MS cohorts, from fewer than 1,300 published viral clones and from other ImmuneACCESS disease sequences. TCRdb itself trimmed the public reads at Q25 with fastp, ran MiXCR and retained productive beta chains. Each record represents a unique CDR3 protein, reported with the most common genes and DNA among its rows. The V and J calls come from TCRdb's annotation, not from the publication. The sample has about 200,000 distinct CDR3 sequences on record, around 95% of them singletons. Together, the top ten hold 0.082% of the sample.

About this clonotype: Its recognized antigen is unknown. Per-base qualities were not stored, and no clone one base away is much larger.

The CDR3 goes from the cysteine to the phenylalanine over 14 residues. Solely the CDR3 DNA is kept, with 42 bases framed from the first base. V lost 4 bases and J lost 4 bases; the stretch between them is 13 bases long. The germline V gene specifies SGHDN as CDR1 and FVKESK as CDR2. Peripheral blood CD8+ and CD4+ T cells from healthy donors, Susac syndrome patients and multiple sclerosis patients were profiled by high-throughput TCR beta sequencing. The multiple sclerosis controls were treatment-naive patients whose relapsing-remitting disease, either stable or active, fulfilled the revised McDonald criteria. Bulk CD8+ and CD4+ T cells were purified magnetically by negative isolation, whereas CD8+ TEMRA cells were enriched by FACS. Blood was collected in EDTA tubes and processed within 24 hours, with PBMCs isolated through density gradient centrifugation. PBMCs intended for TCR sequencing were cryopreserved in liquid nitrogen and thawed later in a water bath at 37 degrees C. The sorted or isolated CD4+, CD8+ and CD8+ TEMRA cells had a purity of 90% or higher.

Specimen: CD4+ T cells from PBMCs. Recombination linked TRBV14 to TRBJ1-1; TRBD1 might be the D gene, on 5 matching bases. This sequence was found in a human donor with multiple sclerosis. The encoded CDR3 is CASSRAGTVTEAFF. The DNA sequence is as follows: TGTGCCAGCAGCCGAGCCGGGACGGTCACTGAAGCTTTCTTT.